This is a list of T cell receptor beta chains from one sample in a study of blood T cell repertoires in COVID-19. The method was immunoSEQ multiplex PCR; TCRdb's version includes in-frame clones alone and lacks a portion of them. The table lists 100,000 to 150,000 clones, approximately 87% of them singletons. Specimen: peripheral blood. These receptors were obtained from a man between 65 and 85 years old with active COVID-19. The CDR3 runs from the conserved cysteine through the conserved F or W. The D gene is left open where the match is weak. Clone sizes are given selectively: once, few, many, or a class where the clone is expanded.

V: TRBV29-1
J: TRBJ2-1
D: NA
size: once
DNA: TGCAGCGTTGACGGGGCGGGACGGTACAATGAGCAGTTCTTC
CDR3: CSVDGAGRYNEQFF

V: TRBV6-2/TRBV6-3
J: TRBJ2-2
D: NA
size: NA
DNA: TGTGCCAGCAGTTACGTGGACACTCGGGCCGGGGAGCTGTTTTTT
CDR3: CASSYVDTRAGELFF

V: TRBV5-6
J: TRBJ2-1
D: TRBD2
size: NA
DNA: TGTGCCAGCAGCCTCGGACTAGCGGGAGGCGGTGAGCAGTTCTTC
CDR3: CASSLGLAGGGEQFF

V: TRBV27
J: TRBJ2-7
D: NA
size: NA
DNA: TGTGCCAGCAGTCCGTGGCAGCAGCGTACCTACGAGCAGTACTTC
CDR3: CASSPWQQRTYEQYF

V: TRBV3-1/TRBV3-2
J: TRBJ2-1
D: TRBD1
size: NA
DNA: TGTGCCAGCAGCCCGCTCCTACGACAGGGAGAGGACAATGAGCAGTTCTTC
CDR3: CASSPLLRQGEDNEQFF

V: TRBV4-3
J: TRBJ2-6
D: NA
size: once
DNA: TGCGCCAGCAGCCAAGTAGGTGGCAGATCTGGAGTTGGGGCCAACGTCCTGACTTTC
CDR3: CASSQVGGRSGVGANVLTF

V: TRBV27
J: TRBJ2-7
D: NA
size: NA
DNA: TGTGCCAGCAGCCCCCGAGGGGGGGCGCGAGGGGAGCAGTACTTC
CDR3: CASSPRGGARGEQYF

V: TRBV5-1
J: TRBJ2-3
D: NA
size: NA
DNA: TGCGCCAGCAGCCCCGCGTTGGGAGGTGGCACAGATACGCAGTATTTT
CDR3: CASSPALGGGTDTQYF

V: TRBV4-1
J: TRBJ2-1
D: TRBD2
size: once
DNA: TGCGCCAGCAGCCAAGAGCGACTAGCGGGAGGCAGTGAGCAGTTCTTC
CDR3: CASSQERLAGGSEQFF

V: TRBV5-1
J: TRBJ2-2
D: TRBD1
size: NA
DNA: TGCGCCAGCAGCTTACAGGGGGCGGAAACCGGGGAGCTGTTTTTT
CDR3: CASSLQGAETGELFF

V: TRBV5-1
J: TRBJ1-6
D: TRBD1
size: NA
DNA: TGCGCCAGCAGCGGAACGACAGGGAACTATAATTCACCCCTCCACTTT
CDR3: CASSGTTGNYNSPLHF

V: TRBV7-2
J: TRBJ2-7
D: NA
size: NA
DNA: TGTGCCAGCAGCTTGGTCGGGAGCTCCTACGAGCAGTACTTC
CDR3: CASSLVGSSYEQYF

V: TRBV27
J: TRBJ2-5
D: NA
size: NA
DNA: TGTGCCAGCAGTTTATTAGGGGGGGTCTTGGAGACCCAGTACTTC
CDR3: CASSLLGGVLETQYF

V: TRBV7-6
J: TRBJ2-3
D: TRBD2
size: once
DNA: TGTGCCAGCAGCCCCCGACTAGCGGGCTACACAGATACGCAGTATTTT
CDR3: CASSPRLAGYTDTQYF

V: TRBV3-1/TRBV3-2
J: TRBJ2-1
D: TRBD2
size: NA
DNA: TGTGCCAGCAGCCAAGATAACGGGCGGGAGCGACGAAGCTCCTACAATGAGCAGTTCTTC
CDR3: CASSQDNGRERRSSYNEQFF

V: TRBV4-1
J: TRBJ1-2
D: NA
size: NA
DNA: TGCGCCAGCAGCCAAGCACCGGGTCAGGGCTACTATGGCTACACCTTC
CDR3: CASSQAPGQGYYGYTF

V: TRBV3-1/TRBV3-2
J: TRBJ2-1
D: NA
size: many
DNA: TGTGCCAGCTCACTAGGGGCGGGATCATACAATGAGCAGTTCTTC
CDR3: CASSLGAGSYNEQFF

V: TRBV4-1
J: TRBJ2-1
D: NA
size: NA
DNA: TGCGCCAGCAGCCAAGGGACAGTTTACAATGAGCAGTTCTTC
CDR3: CASSQGTVYNEQFF

V: TRBV30
J: TRBJ2-1
D: TRBD2
size: NA
DNA: TGTGCCTGGAGTACAAGGACTAGCGGGAGTGATGAGCAGTTCTTC
CDR3: CAWSTRTSGSDEQFF

V: TRBV5-1
J: TRBJ2-7
D: TRBD2
size: NA
DNA: TGCGCCAGCAGCTCGCCGGGACTAGCGGATCACGAGCAGTACTTC
CDR3: CASSSPGLADHEQYF

V: TRBV6-2/TRBV6-3
J: TRBJ1-2
D: TRBD1
size: NA
DNA: TGTGCCAGCAGTTATCTCGGACAGGGCGGCTATGGCTACACCTTC
CDR3: CASSYLGQGGYGYTF

V: TRBV9
J: TRBJ2-7
D: NA
size: NA
DNA: TGTGCCAGCAGCGTAGACAGTGGCTACGAGCAGTACTTC
CDR3: CASSVDSGYEQYF

V: TRBV2
J: TRBJ1-1
D: TRBD1
size: few
DNA: TGTGCCAGCACTAGGACAGGGCACACTGAAGCTTTCTTT
CDR3: CASTRTGHTEAFF

V: TRBV5-3
J: TRBJ2-1
D: NA
size: once
DNA: TGTGCCAGAAGCTTGGGGTCGATAGATTCTCGTGAGCAGTTCTTC
CDR3: CARSLGSIDSREQFF

V: TRBV2
J: TRBJ2-5
D: TRBD1
size: NA
DNA: TGTGCCAGCAGTGAATCGACAGGGGTCCAAGAGACCCAGTACTTC
CDR3: CASSESTGVQETQYF

V: TRBV10-3
J: TRBJ2-5
D: NA
size: NA
DNA: TGTGCCATCAGTGAGGGTCAGGGGACGGAGACCCAGTACTTC
CDR3: CAISEGQGTETQYF

V: TRBV6-5
J: TRBJ2-5
D: NA
size: NA
DNA: TGTGCCAGCAGCGATGATCAGGGGCGGAAGACCCAGTACTTC
CDR3: CASSDDQGRKTQYF

V: TRBV20-1
J: TRBJ2-1
D: TRBD2
size: few
DNA: TGCAGTGCTAGTCCCGAAGAAAGCGGGAAGGGTGAGCAGTTCTTC
CDR3: CSASPEESGKGEQFF

V: TRBV7-2
J: TRBJ1-1
D: TRBD1
size: NA
DNA: TGTGCCAGCAGCTACCAGGGGGTGAGGTCTGAAGCTTTCTTT
CDR3: CASSYQGVRSEAFF

V: TRBV12-3/TRBV12-4
J: TRBJ1-3
D: NA
size: NA
DNA: TGTGCCAGCAGTCTCGGGACTGGAAACACCATATATTTT
CDR3: CASSLGTGNTIYF

V: TRBV6-5
J: TRBJ1-1
D: NA
size: once
DNA: TGTGCCAGCAGTTCTAACAGGGTGGGGACTGAAGCTTTCTTT
CDR3: CASSSNRVGTEAFF

V: TRBV9
J: TRBJ2-5
D: TRBD2
size: NA
DNA: TGTGCCAGCAGTCTTAGGGGGGGAGGGGCCCCGAGCGGGAGAACGGAGACCCAGTACTTC
CDR3: CASSLRGGGAPSGRTETQYF

V: TRBV7-2
J: TRBJ2-7
D: NA
size: once
DNA: TGTGCCAGCAGCTCACCCCAGTCACCCGACAGGCACGAGCAGTACTTC
CDR3: CASSSPQSPDRHEQYF

V: TRBV28
J: TRBJ1-2
D: NA
size: once
DNA: TGTGCCAGCAGTTTACTGGGGCCAAACTATGGCTACACCTTC
CDR3: CASSLLGPNYGYTF

V: TRBV5-1
J: TRBJ1-5
D: NA
size: NA
DNA: TGCGCCAGCAGCTTGGAGGGGGGGCTCAATCAGCCCCAGCATTTT
CDR3: CASSLEGGLNQPQHF

V: TRBV20-1
J: TRBJ2-5
D: NA
size: NA
DNA: TGCAGTTCCTCGGTGGTGGAGACCCAGTACTTC
CDR3: CSSSVVETQYF

V: TRBV29-1
J: TRBJ2-1
D: NA
size: NA
DNA: TGCAGCGTTGAGCCGGACAATGAGCAGTTCTTC
CDR3: CSVEPDNEQFF

V: TRBV4-1
J: TRBJ2-3
D: NA
size: NA
DNA: TGCGCCAGCAGCCAGTTAAAGTCCGGGGGCACAGATACGCAGTATTTT
CDR3: CASSQLKSGGTDTQYF

V: TRBV2
J: TRBJ1-1
D: NA
size: NA
DNA: TGTGCCAGCAGTGAAGGCAGGGCGAAGACTGAAGCTTTCTTT
CDR3: CASSEGRAKTEAFF

V: TRBV7-9
J: TRBJ2-1
D: TRBD2
size: NA
DNA: TGTGCCAGCAGTAAACCGGGACTAGCGGCTTTAAATGAGCAGTTCTTC
CDR3: CASSKPGLAALNEQFF

V: TRBV10-1
J: TRBJ2-7
D: NA
size: NA
DNA: TGCGCCAGCAGTGAGTCTTCCGTAATTCGACAGCCGTACGAGCAGTACTTC
CDR3: CASSESSVIRQPYEQYF

V: TRBV27
J: TRBJ2-1
D: NA
size: NA
DNA: TGTGCCAGCAGTTTGCAGGGTGGGGGGGAGCAGTTCTTC
CDR3: CASSLQGGGEQFF

V: TRBV6-6
J: TRBJ1-1
D: NA
size: once
DNA: TGTGCCACCACACAAACAGGGCTTACTGAAGCTTTCTTT
CDR3: CATTQTGLTEAFF

V: TRBV3-1/TRBV3-2
J: TRBJ2-3
D: NA
size: NA
DNA: TGTGCCAGCGTCCTCGACACCACAGATACGCAGTATTTT
CDR3: CASVLDTTDTQYF

V: TRBV7-2
J: TRBJ2-1
D: NA
size: NA
DNA: TGTGCCAGCAGCTTAGCCGGACTCCCCTCTGATGAGCAGTTCTTC
CDR3: CASSLAGLPSDEQFF

V: TRBV28
J: TRBJ1-5
D: NA
size: NA
DNA: TGTGCCAGCAGTCCTCCTCAGGGGCGCCGGGGAGCCCAGCATTTT
CDR3: CASSPPQGRRGAQHF